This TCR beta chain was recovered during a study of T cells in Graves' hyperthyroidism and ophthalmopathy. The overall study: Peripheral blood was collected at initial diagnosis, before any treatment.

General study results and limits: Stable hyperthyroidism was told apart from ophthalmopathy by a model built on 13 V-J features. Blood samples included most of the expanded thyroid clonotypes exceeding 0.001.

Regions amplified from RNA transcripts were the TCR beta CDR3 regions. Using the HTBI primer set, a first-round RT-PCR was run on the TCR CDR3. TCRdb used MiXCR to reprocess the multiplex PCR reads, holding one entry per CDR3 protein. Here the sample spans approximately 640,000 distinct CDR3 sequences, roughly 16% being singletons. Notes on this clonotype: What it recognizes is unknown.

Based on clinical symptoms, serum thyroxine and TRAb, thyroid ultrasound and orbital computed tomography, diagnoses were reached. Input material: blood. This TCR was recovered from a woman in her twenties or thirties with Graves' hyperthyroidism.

DNA for the CDR3: TGCAGTGCTTGGACAGGGACTAATGAAAAACTGTTTTTT. Protein product: CSAWTGTNEKLFF. The V gene is TRBV20-1, the J gene TRBJ1-4; 8 bases line up with TRBD1. This CDR3 has 13 amino acids. Trimming cost V 5 bases and J 2 bases; bases outside gene matches: 1. Germline CDR1 is DFQATT and CDR2 is SNEGSKA (reference sequence).